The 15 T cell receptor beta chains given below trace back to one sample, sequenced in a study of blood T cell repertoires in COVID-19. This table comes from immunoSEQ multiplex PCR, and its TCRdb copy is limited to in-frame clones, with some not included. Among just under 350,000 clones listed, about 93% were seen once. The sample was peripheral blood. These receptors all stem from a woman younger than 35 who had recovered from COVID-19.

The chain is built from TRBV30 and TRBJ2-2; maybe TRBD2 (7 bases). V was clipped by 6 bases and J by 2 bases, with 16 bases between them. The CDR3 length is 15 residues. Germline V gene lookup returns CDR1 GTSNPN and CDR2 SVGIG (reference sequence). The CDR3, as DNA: TGTGCCTGCCACGGGAGGACAGCCAACACCGGGGAGCTGTTTTTT. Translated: CACHGRTANTGELFF.

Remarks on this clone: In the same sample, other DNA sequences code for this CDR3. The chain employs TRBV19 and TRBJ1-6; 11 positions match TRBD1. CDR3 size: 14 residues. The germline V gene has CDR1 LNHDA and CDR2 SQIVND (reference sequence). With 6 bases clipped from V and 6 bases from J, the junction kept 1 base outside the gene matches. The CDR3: CASSGTGGNSPLHF. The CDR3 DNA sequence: TGTGCCAGTAGCGGGACAGGGGGTAATTCACCCCTCCACTTT.

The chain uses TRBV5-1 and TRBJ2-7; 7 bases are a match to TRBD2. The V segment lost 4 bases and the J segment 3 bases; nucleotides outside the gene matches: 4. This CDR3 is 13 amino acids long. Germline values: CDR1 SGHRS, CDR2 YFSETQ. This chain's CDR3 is CASSRGLGYEQYV. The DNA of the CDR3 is TGCGCCAGCAGCCGAGGACTAGGCTACGAGCAGTACGTC.

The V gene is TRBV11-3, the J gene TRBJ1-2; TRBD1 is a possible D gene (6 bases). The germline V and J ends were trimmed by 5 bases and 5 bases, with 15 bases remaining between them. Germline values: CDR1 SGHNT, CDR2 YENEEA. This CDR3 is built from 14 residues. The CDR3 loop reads CASSPGQPLYGYTF. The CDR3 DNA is TGTGCCAGCAGCCCAGGACAGCCTTTATATGGCTACACCTTC.

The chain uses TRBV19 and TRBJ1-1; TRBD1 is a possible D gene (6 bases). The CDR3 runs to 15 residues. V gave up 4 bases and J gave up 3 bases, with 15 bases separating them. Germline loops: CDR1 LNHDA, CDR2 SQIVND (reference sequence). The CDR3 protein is CASSTPGQLYTEAFF. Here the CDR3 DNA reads TGTGCCAGTAGTACCCCGGGACAACTCTACACTGAAGCTTTCTTT.

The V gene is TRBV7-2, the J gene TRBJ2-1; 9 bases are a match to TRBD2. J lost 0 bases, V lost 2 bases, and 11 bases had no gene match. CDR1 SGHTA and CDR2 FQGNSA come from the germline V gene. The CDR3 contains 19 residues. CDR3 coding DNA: TGTGCCAGCAGCTTATCACCAGCGGGAGGCCAAAGCTCCTACAATGAGCAGTTCTTC. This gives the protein CASSLSPAGGQSSYNEQFF.

CDR3 in DNA: TGTGCCAGCATAGCGGCTTCTGGGAATCAGCCCCAGCATTTT. It specifies CASIAASGNQPQHF. The rearrangement links TRBV6-5 to TRBJ1-5, with unresolved D. The CDR3 sequence is 14 residues long. The germline V and J ends were trimmed by 7 bases and 4 bases, with 14 bases remaining between them. The germline V gene has CDR1 MNHEY and CDR2 SVGAGI.

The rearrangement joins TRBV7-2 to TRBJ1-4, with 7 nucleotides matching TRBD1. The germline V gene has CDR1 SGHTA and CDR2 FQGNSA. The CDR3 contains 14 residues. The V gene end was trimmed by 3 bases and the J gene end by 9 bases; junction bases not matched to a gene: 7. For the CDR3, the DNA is TGTGCCAGCAGCTTTAGACAGGGTGTGAAAAAACTGTTTTTT. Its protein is CASSFRQGVKKLFF.

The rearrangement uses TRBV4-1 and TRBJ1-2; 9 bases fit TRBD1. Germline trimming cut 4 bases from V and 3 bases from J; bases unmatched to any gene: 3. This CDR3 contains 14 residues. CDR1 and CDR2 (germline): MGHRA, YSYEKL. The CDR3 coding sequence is TGCGCCAGCAGCCTGGGACAGGGCGACTATGGCTACACCTTC. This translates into CASSLGQGDYGYTF.

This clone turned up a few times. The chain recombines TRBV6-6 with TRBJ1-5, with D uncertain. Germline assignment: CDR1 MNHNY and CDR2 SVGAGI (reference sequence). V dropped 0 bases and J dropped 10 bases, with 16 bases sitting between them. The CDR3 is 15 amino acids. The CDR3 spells CASSYSSGNIGPQHF. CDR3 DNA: TGTGCCAGCAGTTACTCGTCGGGGAATATCGGCCCCCAGCATTTT.

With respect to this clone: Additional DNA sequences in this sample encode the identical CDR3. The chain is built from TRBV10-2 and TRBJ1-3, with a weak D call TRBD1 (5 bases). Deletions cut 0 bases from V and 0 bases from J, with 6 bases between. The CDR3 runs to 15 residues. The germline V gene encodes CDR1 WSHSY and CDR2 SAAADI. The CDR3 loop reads CASSESGGSGNTIYF. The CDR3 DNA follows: TGCGCCAGCAGTGAGTCGGGGGGCTCTGGAAACACCATATATTTT.

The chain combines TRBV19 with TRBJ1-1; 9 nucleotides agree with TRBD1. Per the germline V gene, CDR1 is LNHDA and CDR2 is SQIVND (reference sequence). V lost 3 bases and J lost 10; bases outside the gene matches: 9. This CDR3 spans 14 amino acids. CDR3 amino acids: CASSITGGLGVAFF. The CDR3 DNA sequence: TGTGCCAGTAGTATTACAGGGGGCCTCGGGGTAGCTTTCTTT.

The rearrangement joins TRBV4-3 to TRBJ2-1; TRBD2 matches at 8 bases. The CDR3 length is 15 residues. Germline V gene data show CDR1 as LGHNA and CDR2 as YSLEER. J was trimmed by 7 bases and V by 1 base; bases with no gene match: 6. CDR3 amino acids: CASSQAHSGVNEQFF. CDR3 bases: TGCGCCAGCAGCCAAGCTCATAGCGGGGTGAATGAGCAGTTCTTC.

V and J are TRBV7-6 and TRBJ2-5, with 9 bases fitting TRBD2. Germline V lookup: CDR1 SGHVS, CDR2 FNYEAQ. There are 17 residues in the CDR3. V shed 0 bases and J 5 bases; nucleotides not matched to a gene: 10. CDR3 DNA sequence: TGTGCCAGCAGCTTAGCGCCGGCGGGAGGGCCCGGGGAGACCCAGTACTTC. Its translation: CASSLAPAGGPGETQYF. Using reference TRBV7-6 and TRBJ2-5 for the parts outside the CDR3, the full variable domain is GAGVSQSPRYKVTKRGQDVALRCDPISGHVSLYWYRQALGQGPEFLTYFNYEAQQDKSGLPNDRFSAERPEGSISTLTIQRTEQRDSAMYRCASSLAPAGGPGETQYFGPGTRLLVL.

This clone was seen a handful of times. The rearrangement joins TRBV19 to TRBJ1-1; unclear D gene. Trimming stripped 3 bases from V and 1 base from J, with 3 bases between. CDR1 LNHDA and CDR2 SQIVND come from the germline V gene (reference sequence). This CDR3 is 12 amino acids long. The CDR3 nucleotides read TGTGCCAGTAGTATTAAGAACACTGAAGCTTTCTTT. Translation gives CASSIKNTEAFF. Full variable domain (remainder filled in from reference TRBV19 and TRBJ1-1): DGGITQSPKYLFRKEGQNVTLSCEQNLNHDAMYWYRQDPGQGLRLIYYSQIVNDFQKGDIAEGYSVSREKKESFPLTVTSAQKNPTAFYLCASSIKNTEAFFGQGTRLTVV.